The 30 T cell receptor beta chains given below trace back to one sample, sequenced in a study of T cell clusters in autoimmune cytopenias. TRB rearrangements were amplified by touch-down multiplex PCR with mixed TRB-A/B primers. TCRdb reprocessed the multiplex PCR reads, keeping one entry per CDR3 protein, no DNA. Recorded for this sample: some 2,000 distinct CDR3 sequences. TRB was amplified from about 250 ng of peripheral blood genomic DNA per sample. The sample was also reused in another study, on T cell repertoires in aging, cancer and after chemotherapy.

Specimen: peripheral blood. Receptor source: a human donor with an autoimmune cytopenia or autoimmune hepatitis (not recorded which).

By frequency, this clonotype registers medium-sized. The chain joins TRBV6-5 to TRBJ1-6; TCRdb outputs TRBD1, but without DNA this stays unchecked. Germline lookup yields CDR1 MNHEY and CDR2 SVGAGI. This CDR3 region has 15 residues. CDR3 residues: CASSYGQGGNSPLHF.

This chain joins TRBV19 and TRBJ1-5. This CDR3 has 16 amino acids. Germline V gene sequence: CDR1 LNHDA, CDR2 SQIVND (reference sequence). CDR3 in amino acids: CASSPFSGGQNQPQHF.

V gene TRBV27 combines with J gene TRBJ1-1. The CDR3 totals 14 residues. CDR1 and CDR2 (germline): MNHEY, SMNVEV (reference sequence). This CDR3 reads CASSLKLWNTEAFF.

The chain employs TRBV24-1 and TRBJ2-3. Germline V gene lookup returns CDR1 KGHDR and CDR2 SFDVKD. The CDR3 is made up of 18 amino acids. This CDR3 is CATSDLSSSSLGTDTQYF.

The chain has TRBV7-6 and TRBJ2-1; TCRdb names TRBD1, which stays unverified in the absence of DNA. The germline V gene encodes CDR1 SGHVS and CDR2 FNYEAQ. CDR3 length: 18 residues. This chain's CDR3 is CASSLGHHLGGPTNEQFF.

The V and J genes are TRBV6-1 and TRBJ2-3; TCRdb reports TRBD2, a call that lacks DNA to check it against. Looked up from germline, CDR1 is MNHNS and CDR2 is SASEGT. The CDR3 is 17 residues long. CDR3 residues: CASSELAGGPPTDTQYF.

This clonotype is classed as medium-sized by frequency. V and J are TRBV29-1 and TRBJ1-1; TCRdb names TRBD1, which stays unverified in the absence of DNA. This CDR3 region has 14 residues. The V gene's germline CDR1 is SQVTM and CDR2 ANQGSEA. The CDR3 loop is CSALEWTGGTEAFF.

This clonotype counts as medium-sized by frequency. The chain uses TRBV11-3 and TRBJ1-1; TCRdb returns TRBD1, unconfirmable since there is no DNA. This CDR3 is built from 16 residues. In germline, CDR1 is SGHNT, CDR2 YENEEA. This CDR3 reads CASSPFMLALSTEAFF.

Its frequency marks this clonotype as medium-sized. The chain recombines TRBV7-6 with TRBJ2-2; TCRdb outputs TRBD2, but without DNA this stays unchecked. CDR3 length: 16 amino acids. Per the germline V gene, CDR1 is SGHVS and CDR2 is FNYEAQ. CDR3 residues: CASSLELAGLSGELFF.

Its frequency marks this clonotype as medium-sized (0.01 to 0.1%). CDR3 in amino acids: CASSPGGNEQFF. The chain uses TRBV6-5 and TRBJ2-1; TCRdb returns TRBD1, unconfirmable since there is no DNA. In germline, CDR1 is MNHEY, CDR2 SVGAGI. CDR3 length equals 12 residues.

This clonotype counts as large by frequency. This chain uses TRBV29-1 with TRBJ2-2; TCRdb selects TRBD1, and the lack of DNA leaves this call unchecked. Per germline, CDR1 SQVTM and CDR2 ANQGSEA. The CDR3 runs 15 residues. The CDR3 loop reads CSVRPTGQKSGELFF.

The J gene is TRBJ1-5, the V gene TRBV6-6; TCRdb designates TRBD1, a call that cannot be tested without DNA. Germline V CDR1 and CDR2: MNHNY, SVGAGI (reference sequence). This CDR3 is built from 14 residues. The CDR3 sequence: CASVTGGNNQPQHF.

The rearrangement uses TRBV19 and TRBJ2-7; the TRBD1 assignment by TCRdb is unverifiable without DNA. Germline values: CDR1 LNHDA, CDR2 SQIVND (reference sequence). The CDR3 is made up of 11 amino acids. CDR3 protein: CASSGAHEQYF.

This chain links TRBV11-2 with TRBJ2-1; there is no DNA to check the TCRdb D call of TRBD1. There are 15 residues in the CDR3. Germline lookup yields CDR1 SGHAT and CDR2 FQNNGV. CDR3 region: CASSPDRGSYNEQFF.

The chain links TRBV12-3 or TRBV12-4 to TRBJ1-6; no DNA is available, so the TRBD1 call from TCRdb remains unchecked. This CDR3 region has 14 residues. CDR3 amino acids: CASSFGGIGSPLHF.

By frequency, this clonotype registers medium-sized. This sequence joins TRBV29-1 and TRBJ1-4. The CDR3 is made up of 12 amino acids. Germline lookup yields CDR1 SQVTM and CDR2 ANQGSEA. The chain's CDR3 is CSVSGPSEKLFF.

This clonotype shows up as medium-sized by frequency. The V call is TRBV13, the J call TRBJ2-7; TCRdb reports TRBD1, a call that lacks DNA to check it against. The CDR3 contains 13 residues. Germline V lookup: CDR1 PRHDT, CDR2 FYEKMQ (reference sequence). CDR3 in amino acids: CASSLPGGYEQYF. Based on the CDR3 plus reference TRBV13 and TRBJ2-7, the full variable domain is AAGVIQSPRHLIKEKRETATLKCYPIPRHDTVYWYQQGPGQDPQFLISFYEKMQSDKGSIPDRFSAQQFSDYHSELNMSSLELGDSALYFCASSLPGGYEQYFGPGTRLTVT.

The rearrangement joins TRBV27 to TRBJ2-7. Germline CDR1 MNHEY, CDR2 SMNVEV (reference sequence). There are 14 residues in the CDR3. The chain's CDR3 is CASSYGGRSYEQYF.

V gene TRBV6-5 combines with J gene TRBJ2-7; there is no DNA to check the TCRdb D call of TRBD1. Germline loops: CDR1 MNHEY, CDR2 SVGAGI. This CDR3 is built from 14 residues. The CDR3 reads CASRPGTADYEQYF.

This chain links TRBV5-4 with TRBJ1-3. Germline V gene lookup returns CDR1 SGHNT and CDR2 YYREEE (reference sequence). This CDR3 spans 13 amino acids. The CDR3 is CASSPEYGNTIYF.

This clonotype is medium-sized by frequency. The V and J genes are TRBV19 and TRBJ2-7. The CDR3 is 13 residues long. Per germline, CDR1 LNHDA and CDR2 SQIVND (reference sequence). The CDR3 region is CASSMAVSYEQYF.

The J gene is TRBJ2-5, the V gene TRBV6-5; with no DNA, the TCRdb D assignment of TRBD2 cannot be verified. This CDR3 contains 15 residues. Germline values: CDR1 MNHEY, CDR2 SVGAGI. CDR3 sequence: CASSSGTSGTETQYF.

The chain combines TRBV15 with TRBJ1-1; TCRdb selects TRBD1, and the lack of DNA leaves this call unchecked. Germline V gene lookup returns CDR1 LNHNV and CDR2 YYDKDF (reference sequence). This CDR3 comprises 16 residues. CDR3 sequence: CATSRFFQGSDTEAFF. Based on the CDR3 plus reference TRBV15 and TRBJ1-1, the full variable domain is DAMVIQNPRYQVTQFGKPVTLSCSQTLNHNVMYWYQQKSSQAPKLLFHYYDKDFNNEADTPDNFQSRRPNTSFCFLDIRSPGLGDTAMYLCATSRFFQGSDTEAFFGQGTRLTVV.

V gene TRBV20-1 combines with J gene TRBJ2-7. This CDR3 contains 13 residues. Germline-derived CDR1 and CDR2 are DFQATT and SNEGSKA (reference sequence). The CDR3 loop is CSASGQSNYEQYF.

This clonotype is deemed medium-sized by its frequency. The gene calls are TRBV5-5 and TRBJ2-3; there is no DNA to check the TCRdb D call of TRBD1. CDR3 length: 16 residues. Germline CDR1 is SGHKS and CDR2 is YYEKEE (reference sequence). The CDR3 spells CASSLVAGGFSDTQYF.

This clonotype is classed as medium-sized by frequency. This sequence joins TRBV11-1 and TRBJ2-1; no DNA is available, so the TRBD1 call from TCRdb remains unchecked. Germline CDR1 is SGHAT and CDR2 is FQDESV (reference sequence). The CDR3 is 15 amino acids. Here the CDR3 reads CASSLVGRGPNEQFF.

In terms of frequency, this clonotype is medium-sized (0.01 to 0.1%). The rearrangement uses TRBV19 and TRBJ2-5; the TCRdb call, TRBD2, lacks DNA for checking. Germline loops: CDR1 LNHDA, CDR2 SQIVND (reference sequence). CDR3 length: 16 amino acids. CDR3 protein: CASSVGLAGGQETQYF.

This clonotype is medium-sized by frequency. The gene calls are TRBV19 and TRBJ2-7; there is no DNA to check the TCRdb D call of TRBD1. From germline, CDR1 is LNHDA and CDR2 SQIVND (reference sequence). The CDR3 has 16 residues. CDR3 sequence reads: CASSIDSQIGAYEQYF.

CDR3 sequence: CSVGTGGSGGNQPQHF. The V gene is TRBV29-1, the J gene TRBJ1-5; TCRdb's D gene call, TRBD1, goes unchecked for lack of DNA. CDR3 size: 16 residues. Germline CDR1 SQVTM, CDR2 ANQGSEA.

This clonotype is labeled medium-sized based on frequency. The CDR3 sequence is CASSPSSGGVSYEQYF. The rearrangement links TRBV27 to TRBJ2-7; TCRdb's D call, TRBD2, is unchecked because there is no DNA. The CDR3 covers 16 residues. Germline CDR1 is MNHEY and CDR2 is SMNVEV (reference sequence).